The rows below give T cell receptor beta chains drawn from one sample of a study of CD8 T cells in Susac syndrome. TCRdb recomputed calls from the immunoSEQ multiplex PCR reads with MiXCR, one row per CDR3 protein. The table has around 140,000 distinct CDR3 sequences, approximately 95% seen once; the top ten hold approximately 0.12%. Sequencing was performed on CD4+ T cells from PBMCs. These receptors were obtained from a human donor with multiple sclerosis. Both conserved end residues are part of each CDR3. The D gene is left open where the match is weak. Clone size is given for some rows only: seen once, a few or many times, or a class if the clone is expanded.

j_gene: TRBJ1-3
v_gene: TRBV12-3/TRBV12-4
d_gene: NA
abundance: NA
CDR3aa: CASSFRVSGNTIYF
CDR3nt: TGTGCCAGCAGTTTTAGAGTCTCTGGAAACACCATATATTTT

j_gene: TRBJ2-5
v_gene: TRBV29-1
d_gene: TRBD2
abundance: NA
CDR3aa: CSVLTGLAGGRETQYF
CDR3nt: TGCAGCGTCCTTACGGGACTAGCGGGAGGTAGGGAGACCCAGTACTTC

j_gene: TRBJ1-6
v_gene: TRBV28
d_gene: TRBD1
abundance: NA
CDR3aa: CASSGGQGYNSPLHF
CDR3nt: TGTGCCAGCAGTGGGGGACAGGGTTACAATTCACCCCTCCACTTT

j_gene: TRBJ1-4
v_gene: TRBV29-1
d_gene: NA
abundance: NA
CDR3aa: CSVGGSGNEKLFF
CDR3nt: TGCAGCGTTGGGGGCTCGGGTAATGAAAAACTGTTTTTT

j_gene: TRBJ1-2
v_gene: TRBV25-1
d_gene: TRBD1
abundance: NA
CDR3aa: CASRGPGQGLGGYTF
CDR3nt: TGTGCCAGCAGGGGACCAGGACAGGGTTTAGGTGGCTACACCTTC

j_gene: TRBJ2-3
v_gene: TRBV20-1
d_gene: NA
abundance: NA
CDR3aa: CSAQERADTQYF
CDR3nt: TGCAGTGCCCAGGAGCGGGCAGATACGCAGTATTTT

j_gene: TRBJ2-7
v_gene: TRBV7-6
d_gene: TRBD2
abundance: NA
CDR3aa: CASSSPVAGVTYEQYF
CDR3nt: TGTGCCAGCAGCTCACCCGTAGCGGGAGTCACCTACGAGCAGTACTTC

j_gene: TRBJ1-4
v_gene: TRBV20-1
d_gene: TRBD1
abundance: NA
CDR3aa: CSARGQGNEKLFF
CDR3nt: TGCAGTGCTAGGGGACAGGGAAATGAAAAACTGTTTTTT

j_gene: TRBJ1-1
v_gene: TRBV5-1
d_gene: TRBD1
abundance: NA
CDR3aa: CASRAVGQGSTEAFF
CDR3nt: TGCGCCAGCAGGGCCGTTGGACAGGGGAGCACTGAAGCTTTCTTT

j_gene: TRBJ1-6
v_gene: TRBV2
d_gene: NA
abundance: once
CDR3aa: CASSETSWGDNSPLHF
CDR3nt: TGTGCCAGCAGTGAAACCTCGTGGGGGGATAATTCACCCCTCCACTTT

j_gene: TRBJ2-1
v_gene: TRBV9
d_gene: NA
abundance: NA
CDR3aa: CASSPRVTRDEYNEQFF
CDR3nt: TGTGCCAGCAGCCCCCGGGTCACCAGAGACGAATACAATGAGCAGTTCTTC

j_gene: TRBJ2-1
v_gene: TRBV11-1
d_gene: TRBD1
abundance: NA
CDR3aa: CASSPWTGEGDEQFF
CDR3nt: TGTGCCAGCAGCCCCTGGACAGGGGAGGGCGATGAGCAGTTCTTC

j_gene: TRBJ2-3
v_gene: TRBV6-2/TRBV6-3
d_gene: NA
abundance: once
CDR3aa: CASSWDISTDTQYF
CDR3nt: TGTGCCAGCAGTTGGGACATTAGCACAGATACGCAGTATTTT

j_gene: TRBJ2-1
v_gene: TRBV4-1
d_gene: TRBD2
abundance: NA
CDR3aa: CASSQESGLGLEQFF
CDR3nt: TGCGCCAGCAGCCAAGAGTCCGGACTAGGGCTTGAGCAGTTCTTC

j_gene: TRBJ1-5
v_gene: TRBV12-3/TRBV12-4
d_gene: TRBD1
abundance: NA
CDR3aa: CASSFASDRGRHQPQHF
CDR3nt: TGTGCCAGCAGTTTTGCAAGTGACAGGGGGAGGCATCAGCCCCAGCATTTT